These 12 T cell receptor beta chains originate from one sample sequenced in a study of blood T cell repertoires in COVID-19. The data were produced by immunoSEQ multiplex PCR, yet TCRdb's version contains in-frame clones alone and is incomplete. Of under 200,000 clones in the sample, 85% were seen once. Sequenced: peripheral blood. The source is a man aged 55 to 69 with COVID-19, enrolled during active disease.

The rearrangement joins TRBV28 to TRBJ2-5, with 8 bases lining up with TRBD2. The CDR3 has 16 amino acids. Germline V gene data show CDR1 as MDHEN and CDR2 as SYDVKM. V trimming: 3 bases; J trimming: 2 bases; junction bases outside the gene matches: 8. As DNA, the CDR3 is TGTGCCAGCAGTTTCGGACTAGCCCGCTTTCAAGAGACCCAGTACTTC. It encodes CASSFGLARFQETQYF.

The chain carries TRBV18 and TRBJ1-6; D perhaps matches TRBD1 (6 bases). V dropped 3 bases and J dropped 9 bases, with 12 bases sitting between them. There are 14 residues in the CDR3. The germline gives CDR1 KGHSH, CDR2 LQKENI. CDR3 DNA: TGTGCCAGCTCACCGGGGGCCCGTGGTTCACCCCTCCACTTT. Encoded protein: CASSPGARGSPLHF.

The CDR3 region has the DNA TGTGCCAGCAGCCCAACACCAGGGACAGAAATCATGGCCTACACCTTC. It translates to CASSPTPGTEIMAYTF. The chain couples TRBV3-1 (or the pseudogene TRBV3-2) to TRBJ1-2; TRBD1 matches at 7 bases. The CDR3 contains 16 residues. V shed 4 bases and J 10 bases; nucleotides not matched to a gene: 18. Looked up from germline, CDR1 is LGHDT and CDR2 is YNNKEL (reference sequence).

V gene TRBV19 combines with J gene TRBJ1-2; 9 nucleotides line up with TRBD1. V lost 4 bases, J lost 4 bases, and 4 bases stayed unmatched. In germline, CDR1 is LNHDA, CDR2 SQIVND (reference sequence). This CDR3 has 14 amino acids. CDR3 sequence reads: CASSSGQGFYGYTF. In nucleotides, the CDR3 is TGTGCCAGTAGTAGCGGACAGGGGTTCTATGGCTACACCTTC. The full variable domain, in which reference TRBV19 and TRBJ1-2 provide the parts outside the CDR3, is DGGITQSPKYLFRKEGQNVTLSCEQNLNHDAMYWYRQDPGQGLRLIYYSQIVNDFQKGDIAEGYSVSREKKESFPLTVTSAQKNPTAFYLCASSSGQGFYGYTFGSGTRLTVV.

The chain uses TRBV4-2 and TRBJ2-3; TRBD2 aligns across 7 bases. Germline trimming cut 2 bases from V and 5 bases from J; bases unmatched to any gene: 7. CDR1 and CDR2 from the germline V gene are LGHNA and YNFKEQ. The CDR3 extends over 15 amino acids. CDR3 amino acids: CASSQLAEGGDTQYF. CDR3 coding DNA: TGTGCCAGCAGCCAACTAGCGGAGGGAGGAGATACGCAGTATTTT.

This chain connects TRBV6-5 to TRBJ1-6; TRBD1 aligns across 8 bases. Germline V gives CDR1 MNHEY, CDR2 SVGAGI. J lost 4 bases, V lost 6 bases, and 5 bases had no gene match. CDR3 length: 15 amino acids. The CDR3 is CASSPGGAYNSPLHF. The CDR3, as DNA: TGTGCCAGCAGCCCAGGGGGCGCGTATAATTCACCCCTCCACTTT.

The V call is TRBV4-1, the J call TRBJ2-1, with TRBD2 matching over 7 bases. Germline V gene sequence: CDR1 MGHRA, CDR2 YSYEKL. The CDR3 runs 13 residues. J lost 5 bases, V lost 4 bases, and 2 bases had no gene match. CDR3 nucleotides: TGCGCCAGCAGCCCACTAGCGAACAATGAGCAGTTCTTC. Amino acid sequence: CASSPLANNEQFF.

The chain recombines TRBV30 with TRBJ1-6; D is uncertain. Deletions cut 7 bases from V and 0 bases from J, with 13 bases between. The CDR3 is 15 amino acids. Germline-derived CDR1 and CDR2 are GTSNPN and SVGIG (reference sequence). CDR3 nucleotides: TGTGCCTCCGATGGAGGGAGCTCCTATAATTCACCCCTCCACTTT. Amino acid sequence: CASDGGSSYNSPLHF.

The genes are TRBV10-3 and TRBJ1-2, with 7 bases matching TRBD1. Germline V lookup: CDR1 ENHRY, CDR2 SYGVKD. J lost 6 bases, V lost 5 bases, and 6 bases had no gene match. The length of the CDR3 is 13 residues. CDR3 amino acids: CAISLEGADGYTF. The CDR3 nucleotides read TGTGCCATCAGTCTGGAGGGGGCCGATGGCTACACCTTC.

This clone showed up just once. This sequence joins TRBV6-6 and TRBJ2-1; tentatively, D is TRBD2 (6 bases). The V end lost 0 bases, the J end lost 12 bases, and 9 bases lay between the germline ends. The CDR3 totals 12 residues. CDR1 and CDR2 (germline): MNHNY, SVGAGI (reference sequence). The DNA of the CDR3 is TGTGCCAGCAGTTACTCTCCCGGGGGGCAGTTCTTC. It translates to CASSYSPGGQFF.

This clone was observed a few times. This sequence joins TRBV2 and TRBJ1-6; the match to TRBD1 covers 12 bases. The junction had 6 bases not matched to a gene; V was cut back by 6 bases and J by 9 bases. The length of the CDR3 is 15 residues. Germline V lookup: CDR1 SNHLY, CDR2 FYNNEI. The CDR3 DNA follows: TGTGCCAGCAGGGGACAGGGGGCTTTAGGTTCACCCCTCCACTTT. Residues: CASRGQGALGSPLHF.

This chain links TRBV5-1 with TRBJ2-5; 9 bases are shared with TRBD2. J gave up 5 bases and V 3 bases, and 14 bases lay outside the gene matches. Germline lookup yields CDR1 SGHRS and CDR2 YFSETQ. This CDR3 has 17 amino acids. CDR3 sequence: CASSSGIAGVTGETQYF. The CDR3 bases are TGCGCCAGCAGCTCGGGGATAGCGGGAGTAACGGGGGAGACCCAGTACTTC.